A selection of T cell receptor beta chains follows, all from one sample in a study of blood T cell repertoires in COVID-19. Sequencing was performed with immunoSEQ multiplex PCR; in TCRdb, only in-frame clones are kept and a portion is missing. The table shows 180,000 or so clones, with approximately 88% occurring only once. Sequenced input: peripheral blood. Source of these receptors: a woman aged 25-40 years with acute or convalescent COVID-19. CDR3s include the opening cysteine and the closing phenylalanine or tryptophan. D genes are given only for firm matches. Clone size is given for some rows only: seen once, a few or many times, or a class if the clone is expanded.

. | TRBD2 | TRBJ2-3 | TRBV3-1/TRBV3-2 | TGTGCCAGCGGAGGGAGGGCCGTAGATACGCAGTATTTT | CASGGRAVDTQYF
. | TRBD2 | TRBJ2-7 | TRBV28 | TGTGCCAGCAGCTTAGCGGGAGACTCCTACGAGCAGTACTTC | CASSLAGDSYEQYF
. | . | TRBJ2-3 | TRBV5-1 | TGCGCCAGCAGCTTGGATGGTAACTCGGGGGCAGATACGCAGTATTTT | CASSLDGNSGADTQYF
few | . | TRBJ2-1 | TRBV19 | TGTGCCAGTAGTTTGGACACAAGCTCCTACAATGAGCAGTTCTTC | CASSLDTSSYNEQFF
. | TRBD1 | TRBJ1-4 | TRBV28 | TGTGCCAGCACTTTAACAGGGGTCCGAGATGAAAAACTGTTTTTT | CASTLTGVRDEKLFF
. | . | TRBJ1-2 | TRBV29-1 | TGCAGCGTTGAACAGTACCTCAACTATGGCTACACCTTC | CSVEQYLNYGYTF
. | . | TRBJ2-7 | TRBV7-2 | TGTGCCAGCAGCTACGACTCCCACTACGAGCAGTACTTC | CASSYDSHYEQYF
. | TRBD1 | TRBJ1-1 | TRBV3-1/TRBV3-2 | TGTGCCAGCAGCCAAGGCCCAGGGGGCATGTCAGGGGCTTTCTTT | CASSQGPGGMSGAFF
. | TRBD2 | TRBJ2-3 | TRBV30 | TGTGCCTGGAGTGTGGGAGGGTGGGATACGCAGTATTTT | CAWSVGGWDTQYF
. | . | TRBJ2-7 | TRBV15 | TGTGCCACCAGCAGAGATCTGCAGGGGCCCGAGCAGTACTTC | CATSRDLQGPEQYF
. | . | TRBJ1-1 | TRBV19 | TGTGCCAGTAGTATAGTTGGGCCCACTGAAGCTTTCTTT | CASSIVGPTEAFF
. | . | TRBJ2-5 | TRBV29-1 | TGCAGCGTCCAGTTGACACGACAAGAGACCCAGTACTTC | CSVQLTRQETQYF
. | TRBD2 | TRBJ2-1 | TRBV19 | TGTGCCAGTAGTATATCTAGCGGGAGCCACAATGAGCAGTTCTTC | CASSISSGSHNEQFF
few | . | TRBJ2-7 | TRBV9 | TGTGCCAGCAGCGAGAGTAGCCTCCCTTCCGAGCAGTACTTC | CASSESSLPSEQYF
. | TRBD2 | TRBJ2-1 | TRBV7-9 | TGTGCCAGCAGCCGGACTAGCGGGTACAATGAGCAGTTCTTC | CASSRTSGYNEQFF
. | . | TRBJ2-7 | TRBV4-2 | TGTGCCAGCAGCCAAGAGCCAGCGACCTACGAGCAGTACTTC | CASSQEPATYEQYF
. | TRBD2 | TRBJ2-7 | TRBV28 | TGTGCCAGCAGTCGACTAGCGGGAGCAGGGGAGCAGTACTTC | CASSRLAGAGEQYF
few | . | TRBJ2-3 | TRBV24-1 | TGTGCCACCCGCTCTACGGGCACAGATACGCAGTATTTT | CATRSTGTDTQYF
. | TRBD1 | TRBJ1-4 | TRBV14 | TGTGCCAGCAGCCAAGAAAGACAGGGGCGAGAAAAACTGTTTTTT | CASSQERQGREKLFF
. | . | TRBJ2-7 | TRBV30 | TGTGCCGGGACTTTTTCTGGGACTCCCCTAGGAGAGCAGTACTTC | CAGTFSGTPLGEQYF
. | TRBD1 | TRBJ1-2 | TRBV28 | TGTGCCAGCAGTTGGGACAGAGCTAACTATGGCTACACCTTC | CASSWDRANYGYTF
. | TRBD2 | TRBJ2-7 | TRBV10-3 | TGTGCCATCAGTGAGAGGGCACTAGCGGGGAGCTCCTACGAGCAGTACTTC | CAISERALAGSSYEQYF
. | . | TRBJ2-3 | TRBV9 | TGTGCCAGCAGCCTGGGGCCCGCCGCAGATACGCAGTATTTT | CASSLGPAADTQYF
. | . | TRBJ2-1 | TRBV30 | TGTGCCTGGAGTTCCCTCTGGCGGGATGAGCAGTTCTTC | CAWSSLWRDEQFF
. | . | TRBJ2-4 | TRBV5-1 | TGCGCCAGTAAAAAGACGGGGGAGAACATTCAGTACTTC | CASKKTGENIQYF
. | . | TRBJ1-1 | TRBV30 | TGTGCCTGGGACAGAAGTAACACTGAAGCTTTCTTT | CAWDRSNTEAFF
. | TRBD1 | TRBJ1-1 | TRBV11-2 | TGTGCCAGCAGCTTAGACAGGGGGACTGAAGCTTTCTTT | CASSLDRGTEAFF
. | . | TRBJ1-4 | TRBV5-1 | TGCGCCAGCAATGGGGGGACTAATGAAAAACTGTTTTTT | CASNGGTNEKLFF
. | . | TRBJ2-2 | TRBV30 | TGTGCCTGGAGTGTTGGGCAGTCCCGGGAGCTGTTTTTT | CAWSVGQSRELFF
. | . | TRBJ2-7 | TRBV25-1 | TGTGCCACCCAGAGGCAGCTCTACGAGCAGTACTTC | CATQRQLYEQYF